Each of the 5 T cell receptor beta chains below was sequenced from the same sample in a study of shared clonotypes between healthy human individuals. The data were produced by immunoSEQ multiplex PCR, yet TCRdb's version contains in-frame clones alone and is incomplete. In the table there are fewer than 600,000 clones, 75% to 85% of which are singletons. The specimen sequenced was PBMCs. The receptors stem from a woman aged 40 to 50 in good health. Some clones in this sample may be carry-over from other donors' samples.

The genes are TRBV21-1 and TRBJ2-3. TRBV21-1 is deemed a pseudogene. This CDR3 comprises 13 residues. CDR3 residues: CASSTSIPDTQYF. The CDR3 DNA is TGTGCCAGCAGCACCTCCATACCAGATACGCAGTATTTT.

The V gene is TRBV5-6, the J gene TRBJ2-5; 12 bases line up with TRBD1. The V gene's germline CDR1 is SGHDT and CDR2 YYEEEE. This CDR3 is 16 amino acids long. V lost 0 bases and J lost 6; bases outside the gene matches: 6. The CDR3 loop is CASSLAGTGGSKTQYF. The CDR3 bases are TGTGCCAGCAGCTTGGCCGGGACAGGGGGCTCGAAGACCCAGTACTTC.

The V call is TRBV10-3, the J call TRBJ1-4; D not resolved. This CDR3 is 14 amino acids long. V gave up 2 bases and J gave up 8 bases, with 12 bases separating them. CDR1 ENHRY and CDR2 SYGVKD come from the germline V gene. CDR3 loop: CAISEQGPGEKLFF. Written as DNA, the CDR3 is TGTGCCATCAGTGAGCAAGGCCCTGGAGAAAAACTGTTTTTT.

The chain combines TRBV6-6 with TRBJ1-1; D gene uncertain. V was cut by 6 bases and J by 11 bases, with 25 bases left in between. From germline, CDR1 is MNHNY and CDR2 SVGAGI (reference sequence). This CDR3 has 15 amino acids. CDR3 in amino acids: CASSWPSYSDSEAFF. CDR3 DNA: TGTGCCAGCAGCTGGCCCTCTTATTCGGACTCGGAGGCTTTCTTT.

This chain joins TRBV7-8 and TRBJ1-1, with 8 bases that match TRBD1. The CDR3 is 12 amino acids. Germline assignment: CDR1 SGHVS and CDR2 FQNEAQ. The V segment lost 5 bases and the J segment 11 bases; nucleotides outside the gene matches: 7. Here the CDR3 reads CASSPGQGRAFF. For the CDR3, the DNA is TGTGCCAGCAGCCCCGGACAGGGTCGGGCTTTCTTT.